A selection of T cell receptor beta chains follows, all from one sample in a study of monozygotic twins with inflammatory bowel disease. TCRdb reprocessed the 5' RACE reads, with one entry per CDR3 protein and no DNA. Its clone listing holds about 210,000 distinct CDR3 sequences. The sequencing sample was made of blood. Source of these receptors: a human donor with ulcerative colitis or Crohn's disease, or a healthy co-twin of an affected twin (not recorded which). Each CDR3 is given with its conserved first and last residue.

v_gene,j_gene,CDR3aa
TRBV12-3/TRBV12-4,TRBJ2-1,CASSHSSGGLYNEQFF
TRBV3-1,TRBJ2-7,CASSQVYSGSYEQYF
TRBV20-1,TRBJ2-5,CSAPPGLAGGGQETQYF
TRBV6-5,TRBJ1-2,CASSYSSPGGTLYGYTF
TRBV5-1,TRBJ2-7,CASSYLTTGSYEQYF
TRBV5-6,TRBJ2-5,CASSGTGNPKETQYF
TRBV14,TRBJ1-5,CASSQANNQPQHF
TRBV18,TRBJ2-2,CASSPLGAGELFF
TRBV5-1,TRBJ2-1,CASSLDAVYNEQFF
TRBV2,TRBJ1-2,CASTDGDRAFSPYGYTF
TRBV15,TRBJ1-1,CTTSRDGITEAFF
TRBV3-1,TRBJ2-1,CASSPRPGLAGGNEQFF
TRBV7-9,TRBJ2-7,CASSLADEQYF
TRBV20-1,TRBJ2-1,CSASLLRQSYNEQFF
TRBV20-1,TRBJ2-2,CSAHPNLETGGDWTGELFF
TRBV20-1,TRBJ2-1,CSARDLGRGVTGAYNEQFF
TRBV4-2,TRBJ2-3,CASSQDSGTSVDTQYF
TRBV3-1,TRBJ2-5,CASSQRGNFGETQYF
TRBV10-3,TRBJ2-3,CAISESPGTSGEITDTQYF
TRBV20-1,TRBJ2-3,CSAIEALTDTQYF
TRBV7-9,TRBJ2-1,CASSLPLAGYNEQFF
TRBV12-3/TRBV12-4,TRBJ2-5,CASSLYRPGGQETQYF
TRBV6-6,TRBJ2-1,CASSSGTTNNEQFF
TRBV20-1,TRBJ1-1,CSARVQGTGNTEAFF
TRBV5-1,TRBJ2-1,CASSWLGGLRNEQFF
TRBV6-5,TRBJ1-1,CASSYLGSTEAFF
TRBV7-2,TRBJ2-5,CASSLREGGGTQYF
TRBV6-2/TRBV6-3,TRBJ1-2,CASSSRPAYGYTF
TRBV3-1,TRBJ2-2,CASSRLVGGAPGELFF
TRBV27,TRBJ1-4,CASSSLAGETEKLFF
TRBV2,TRBJ1-5,CASSEWGQSNQPQHF
TRBV12-3/TRBV12-4,TRBJ1-2,CASSLGGEGNYGYTF
TRBV18,TRBJ1-2,CASSPYTGQENYGYTF
TRBV29-1,TRBJ1-4,CSVARNEKLFF
TRBV3-1,TRBJ1-1,CASSHTAGGSTEAFF
TRBV19,TRBJ2-7,CASRRREGSYEQYF
TRBV9,TRBJ2-3,CASSVVTTDTQYF
TRBV7-2,TRBJ2-5,CASSIRETQYF
TRBV27,TRBJ1-6,CASSRGGRNNSPLHF
TRBV4-1,TRBJ1-1,CASSQDRQGYRGNTEAFF
TRBV6-2/TRBV6-3,TRBJ2-3,CASSYSIARETRTVSTDTQYF
TRBV20-1,TRBJ2-5,CSAIRGGKKETQYF
TRBV27,TRBJ2-3,CASSYSGGPGDTQYF
TRBV20-1,TRBJ2-5,CSAKVGAQETQYF
TRBV5-4,TRBJ2-4,CASSSIFERGWENIQYF
TRBV6-1,TRBJ1-2,CASTPQGLNYGYTF
TRBV6-2/TRBV6-3,TRBJ2-1,CASSFPQAGRVPFF
TRBV5-1,TRBJ2-3,CASRTGGATDTQYF
TRBV7-9,TRBJ2-3,CASSLDGTWADTQYF